These 5 T cell receptor beta chains were sequenced from one sample in a study of lymphopenia after photon versus proton radiotherapy (dated by TCRdb to 2018 to 2020). The library was made by the immunoSEQ multiplex PCR assay. Entries here come from immuneACCESS through TCRdb and include only in-frame sequences with V and J called. Some clones fail to appear in such tables; in the studies checked, an unresolved V gene covers under half of the shortfall, and the cause of the remainder is unknown. In all, the sample holds about 26,000 clones, and approximately 85% of those were seen once. Over 4% of the sample belongs to the ten largest clones. This specimen was peripheral blood, taken from a patient treated with photon-based radiotherapy. These receptor sequences come from a man aged 25-45 years with gastric cancer.

This clone was detected only a few times. This chain links TRBV19 with TRBJ2-1; D gene ambiguous. With 1 base removed from V and 12 bases from J, the gap between germline ends came to 7 bases. CDR1 and CDR2 (germline): LNHDA, SQIVND (reference sequence). The CDR3 has 11 residues. Written as DNA, the CDR3 is TGTGCCAGTAGTATAGGCCCGGGGCAGTTCTTC. Amino acid sequence: CASSIGPGQFF.

The V call is TRBV7-9, the J call TRBJ2-1; 8 bases fit TRBD1. CDR3 length: 18 amino acids. CDR1 and CDR2 (germline): SEHNR, FQNEAQ (reference sequence). The trim removed 5 bases at V and 9 bases at J, leaving 21 bases unmatched. Written as DNA, the CDR3 is TGTGCCAGCAGCGAGGAGAAGTCCGGGACAGGATATTTCACTGAGCAGTTCTTC. Protein product: CASSEEKSGTGYFTEQFF.

V usage is TRBV14 and J usage is TRBJ2-7, with 7 bases aligning to TRBD1. From germline, CDR1 is SGHDN and CDR2 FVKESK. This CDR3 is built from 14 residues. V was pared by 1 base and J by 5 bases, with 5 bases of the junction left unmatched. CDR3 residues: CASSQVRGKDEQYF. CDR3 in DNA: TGTGCCAGCAGCCAAGTCAGGGGGAAGGACGAGCAGTACTTC. Supplemented by reference TRBV14 and TRBJ2-7, the full variable domain reads EAGVTQFPSHSVIEKGQTVTLRCDPISGHDNLYWYRRVMGKEIKFLLHFVKESKQDESGMPNNRFLAERTGGTYSTLKVQPAELEDSGVYFCASSQVRGKDEQYFGPGTRLTVT.

The chain links TRBV28 to TRBJ1-4; weak D call: TRBD1 (5 bases). The germline V gene has CDR1 MDHEN and CDR2 SYDVKM. CDR3 length: 15 amino acids. V lost 3 bases to trimming and J lost 4 bases, with 12 bases between them. CDR3 in DNA: TGTGCCAGCAGTTTCTTTTCAGGGCGTAATGAAAAACTGTTTTTT. Residues: CASSFFSGRNEKLFF.

The chain combines TRBV2 with TRBJ2-1; no definite D call. The CDR3 extends over 13 amino acids. The ends were cut back, 1 base at V and 8 bases at J, with 9 bases in the middle. From germline, CDR1 is SNHLY and CDR2 FYNNEI. Here the CDR3 reads CASSEEGDDEQFF. The CDR3 DNA is TGTGCCAGCAGTGAAGAAGGAGACGATGAGCAGTTCTTC.